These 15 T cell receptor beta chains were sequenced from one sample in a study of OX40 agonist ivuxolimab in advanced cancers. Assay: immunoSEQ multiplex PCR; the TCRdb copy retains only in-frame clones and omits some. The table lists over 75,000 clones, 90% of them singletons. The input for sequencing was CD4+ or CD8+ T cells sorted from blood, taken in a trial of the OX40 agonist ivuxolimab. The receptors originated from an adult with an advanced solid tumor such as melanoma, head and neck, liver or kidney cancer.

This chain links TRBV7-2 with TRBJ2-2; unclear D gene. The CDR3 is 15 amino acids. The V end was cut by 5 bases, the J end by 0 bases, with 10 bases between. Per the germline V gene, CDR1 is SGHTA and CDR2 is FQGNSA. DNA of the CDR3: TGTGCCAGCAGCCCTAACCGGGCGAACACCGGGGAGCTGTTTTTT. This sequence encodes CASSPNRANTGELFF.

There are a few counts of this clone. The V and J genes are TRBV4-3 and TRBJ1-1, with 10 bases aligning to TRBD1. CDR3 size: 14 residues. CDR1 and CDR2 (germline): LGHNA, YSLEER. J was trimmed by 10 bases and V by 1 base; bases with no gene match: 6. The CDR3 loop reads CASSQARDRGVAFF. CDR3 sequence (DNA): TGCGCCAGCAGCCAAGCGCGGGACAGGGGCGTAGCTTTCTTT.

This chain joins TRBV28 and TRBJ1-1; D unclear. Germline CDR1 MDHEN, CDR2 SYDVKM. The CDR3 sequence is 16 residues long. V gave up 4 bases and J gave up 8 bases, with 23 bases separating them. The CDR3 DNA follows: TGTGCCAGCAGTTCTGCTAGGGCTCCCCATCCAGCCGAAGCTTTCTTT. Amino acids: CASSSARAPHPAEAFF.

CDR3 residues: CASSLGTGEWKDGPQHF. CDR3 coding DNA: TGTGCCAGCAGTTTGGGGACAGGGGAGTGGAAGGATGGGCCCCAGCATTTT. J is TRBJ1-5 and V is TRBV27, with 10 bases aligning to TRBD1. There are 17 residues in the CDR3. After removal of 3 bases from V and 9 bases from J, the junction contained 14 bases not matched to a gene. Germline CDR1 MNHEY, CDR2 SMNVEV (reference sequence).

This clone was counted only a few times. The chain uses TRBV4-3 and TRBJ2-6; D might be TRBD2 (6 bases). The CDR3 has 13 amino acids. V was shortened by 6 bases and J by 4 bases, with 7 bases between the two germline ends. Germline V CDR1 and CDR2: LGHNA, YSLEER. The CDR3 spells CASRAGGANVLTF. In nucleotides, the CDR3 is TGCGCCAGCAGGGCGGGAGGGGCCAACGTCCTGACTTTC.

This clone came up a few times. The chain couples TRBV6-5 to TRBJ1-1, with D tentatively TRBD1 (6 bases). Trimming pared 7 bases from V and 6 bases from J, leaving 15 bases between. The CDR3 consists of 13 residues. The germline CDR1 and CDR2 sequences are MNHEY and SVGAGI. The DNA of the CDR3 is TGTGCCAGCAAGGGCAGGGGTTCTTCTGAAGCTTTCTTT. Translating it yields CASKGRGSSEAFF.

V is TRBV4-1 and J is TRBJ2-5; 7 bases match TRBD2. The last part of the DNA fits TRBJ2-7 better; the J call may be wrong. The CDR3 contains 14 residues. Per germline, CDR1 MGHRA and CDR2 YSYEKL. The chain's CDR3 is CASSLASGPYEQYF. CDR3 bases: TGCGCCAGCAGTCTTGCTAGCGGACCCTACGAGCAGTACTTC.

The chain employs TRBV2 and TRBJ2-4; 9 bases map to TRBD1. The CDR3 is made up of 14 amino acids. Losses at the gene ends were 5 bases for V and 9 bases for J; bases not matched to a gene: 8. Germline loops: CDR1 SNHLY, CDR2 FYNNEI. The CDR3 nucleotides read TGTGCCAGCAGTACGGAGCGACAGGGGGGCATTCAGTACTTC. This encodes CASSTERQGGIQYF.

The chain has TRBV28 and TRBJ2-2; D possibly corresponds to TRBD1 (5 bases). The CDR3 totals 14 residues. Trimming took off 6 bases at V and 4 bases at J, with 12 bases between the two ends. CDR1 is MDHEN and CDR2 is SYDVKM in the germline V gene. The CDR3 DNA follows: TGTGCCAGCAGCCTTGGACAAGCCACCGGGGAGCTGTTTTTT. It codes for CASSLGQATGELFF.

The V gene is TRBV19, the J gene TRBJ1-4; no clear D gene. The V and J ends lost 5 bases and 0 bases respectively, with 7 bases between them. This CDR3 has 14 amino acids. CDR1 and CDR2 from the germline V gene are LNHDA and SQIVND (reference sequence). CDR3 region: CASSVSTTNEKLFF. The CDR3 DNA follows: TGTGCCAGTAGTGTCAGTACAACTAATGAAAAACTGTTTTTT.

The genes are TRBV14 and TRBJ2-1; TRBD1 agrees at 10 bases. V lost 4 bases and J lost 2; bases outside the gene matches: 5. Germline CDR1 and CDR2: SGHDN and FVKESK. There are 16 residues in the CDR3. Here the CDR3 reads CASSPTGGFAYNEQFF. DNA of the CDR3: TGTGCCAGCAGCCCGACAGGGGGCTTTGCCTACAATGAGCAGTTCTTC.

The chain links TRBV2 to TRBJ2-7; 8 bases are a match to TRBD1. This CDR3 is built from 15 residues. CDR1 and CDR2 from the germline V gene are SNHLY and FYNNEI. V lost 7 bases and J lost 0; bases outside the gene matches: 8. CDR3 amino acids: CASNQAGGSSYEQYF. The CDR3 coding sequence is TGTGCCAGCAATCAGGCAGGGGGCAGCTCCTACGAGCAGTACTTC. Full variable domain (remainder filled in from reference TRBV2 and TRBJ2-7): EPEVTQTPSHQVTQMGQEVILRCVPISNHLYFYWYRQILGQKVEFLVSFYNNEISEKSEIFDDQFSVERPDGSNFTLKIRSTKLEDSAMYFCASNQAGGSSYEQYFGPGTRLTVT.

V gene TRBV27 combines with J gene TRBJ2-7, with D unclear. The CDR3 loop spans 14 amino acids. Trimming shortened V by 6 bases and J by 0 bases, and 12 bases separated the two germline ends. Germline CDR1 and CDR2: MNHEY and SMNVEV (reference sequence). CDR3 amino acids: CASSPDYISYEQYF. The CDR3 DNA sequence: TGTGCCAGCAGCCCAGATTACATCTCCTACGAGCAGTACTTC.

In DNA, the CDR3 is TGTGCCAGCAGTTCTACCCCAACTAGCGGGGGGTACAATGAGCAGTTCTTC. Encoded protein: CASSSTPTSGGYNEQFF. J is TRBJ2-1 and V is TRBV2; 12 positions match TRBD2. Germline trimming cut 5 bases from V and 4 bases from J; bases unmatched to any gene: 9. The length of the CDR3 is 17 residues. Per the germline V gene, CDR1 is SNHLY and CDR2 is FYNNEI.

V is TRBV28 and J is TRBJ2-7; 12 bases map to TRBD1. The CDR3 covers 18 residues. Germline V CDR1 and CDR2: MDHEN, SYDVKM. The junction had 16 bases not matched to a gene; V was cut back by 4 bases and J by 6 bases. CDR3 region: CASSSPRRRDRGRAEQYF. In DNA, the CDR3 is TGTGCCAGCAGTTCCCCCCGCCGACGGGACAGGGGGCGCGCCGAGCAGTACTTC.